Here is one T cell receptor (beta chain) with its context. As yet, its antigen is unknown. This sample was taken from a study of cytomegalovirus exposure and HLA in healthy donors. General study findings and limits: Because they were indistinguishable, some V segments, including TRBV6-2 and TRBV6-3, were excluded.

CDR1 and CDR2 from the germline V gene are MNHNS and SASEGT. The V end lost 8 bases, the J end lost 3 bases, and 10 bases lay between the germline ends. The CDR3 runs 12 residues. Both 60 Vbeta primers and 13 Jbeta primers went into the PCR. Sequenced by immunoSEQ multiplex PCR; TCRdb stores in-frame clones only, minus some. The sample has over 120,000 clones, 75% to 85% seen once; the top ten hold around 4.3%. The J gene is TRBJ1-2, the V gene TRBV6-1; maybe TRBD1 (5 bases). Source material: PBMCs. The sequence derives from a man in his forties in good health and CMV-seronegative. The CDR3 DNA sequence: TGTGCCAGCTCAGCAGGGTACTATGGCTACACCTTC. Its translation: CASSAGYYGYTF.